Following are 5 T cell receptor beta chains from one sample sequenced in a study of blood T cell repertoires in COVID-19. TCRdb keeps only in-frame clones here, not all; method: immunoSEQ multiplex PCR. The table shows over 40,000 clones, with 75% to 90% occurring only once. The material sequenced was peripheral blood. The origin of the receptors is a man older than 75 with acute or convalescent COVID-19.

The sample holds one count of this clone. The V and J genes are TRBV3-1 (or the pseudogene TRBV3-2) and TRBJ1-3; 7 nucleotides match TRBD1. Germline CDR1 LGHDT, CDR2 YNNKEL (reference sequence). The CDR3 contains 13 residues. V was clipped by 7 bases and J by 4 bases; unmatched bases: 4. The DNA for the CDR3 is TGTGCCAGCACCTCAGGGGGAGGAAACACCATATATTTT. It codes for CASTSGGGNTIYF.

The V gene is TRBV2, the J gene TRBJ2-7; 9 nucleotides match TRBD1. With 1 base clipped from V and 1 base from J, the junction kept 2 bases outside the gene matches. This CDR3 region has 15 residues. CDR1 and CDR2 (germline): SNHLY, FYNNEI. The CDR3 sequence: CASSEEGTGSYEQYF. The CDR3 coding sequence is TGTGCCAGCAGTGAAGAAGGGACAGGGTCCTACGAGCAGTACTTC.

The J gene is TRBJ2-2, the V gene TRBV5-4; tentative D call: TRBD1 (6 bases). Germline-derived CDR1 and CDR2 are SGHNT and YYREEE (reference sequence). With 5 bases removed from V and 6 bases from J, the gap between germline ends came to 14 bases. This CDR3 region has 14 residues. CDR3 in DNA: TGTGCCAGCAGTGAACAGGGAAGGGCCGGGGAGCTGTTTTTT. It yields the protein CASSEQGRAGELFF.

The chain carries TRBV21-1 and TRBJ1-1. TRBV21-1 is a known pseudogene. The CDR3 is 16 amino acids. This CDR3 is CASSKAPEGSYTEAFF. The CDR3 DNA reads as TGTGCCAGCAGCAAAGCTCCGGAGGGGAGTTACACTGAAGCTTTCTTT.

This clone has only one observation. This chain joins TRBV28 and TRBJ1-4; D perhaps matches TRBD1 (5 bases). The V gene's germline CDR1 is MDHEN and CDR2 SYDVKM. V was trimmed by 7 bases and J by 11 bases, leaving 14 bases between them. The CDR3 has 12 amino acids. This chain's CDR3 is CASTAPGSKLFF. For the CDR3, the DNA is TGTGCCAGCACCGCCCCAGGGTCGAAACTGTTTTTT. Filled out from reference TRBV28 and TRBJ1-4, the complete variable domain reads DVKVTQSSRYLVKRTGEKVFLECVQDMDHENMFWYRQDPGLGLRLIYFSYDVKMKEKGDIPEGYSVSREKKERFSLILESASTNQTSMYLCASTAPGSKLFFGSGTQLSVL.